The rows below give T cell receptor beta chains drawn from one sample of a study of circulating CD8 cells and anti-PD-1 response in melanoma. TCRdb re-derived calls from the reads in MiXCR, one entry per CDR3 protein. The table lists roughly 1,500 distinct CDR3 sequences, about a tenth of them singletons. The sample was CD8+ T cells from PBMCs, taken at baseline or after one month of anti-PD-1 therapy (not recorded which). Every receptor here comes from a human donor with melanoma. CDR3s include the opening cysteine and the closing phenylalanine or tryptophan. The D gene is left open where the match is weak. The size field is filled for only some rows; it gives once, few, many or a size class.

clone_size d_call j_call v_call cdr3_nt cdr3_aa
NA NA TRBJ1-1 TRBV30 TGTGCCTGGAGTGATTTGAACACTGAAGCTTTCTTT CAWSDLNTEAFF
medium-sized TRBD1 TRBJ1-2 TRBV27 TGTGCCAGCAGCGAAATACGGGACAGGCCGTATGGCTACACCTTC CASSEIRDRPYGYTF
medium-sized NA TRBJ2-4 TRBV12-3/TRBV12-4 TGTGCCAGCAGTTTAGCGCCCGGGGCCCCTTCGGCCAAAAACATTCAGTACTTC CASSLAPGAPSAKNIQYF
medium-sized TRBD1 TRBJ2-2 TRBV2 TGTGCCAGCAGCGGTACAGGGGTTGGCACCGGGGAGCTGTTTTTT CASSGTGVGTGELFF
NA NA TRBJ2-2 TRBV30 TGTGCCTGGATGGGGGCGAGCACCGGGGAGCTGTTTTTT CAWMGASTGELFF
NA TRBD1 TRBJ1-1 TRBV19 TGTGCCAGTATTCCCGGGACAGGGAACACTGAAGCTTTCTTT CASIPGTGNTEAFF
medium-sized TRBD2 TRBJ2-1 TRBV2 TGTGCCAGCAGCGCTAGCGGGGGGGCAGTCAATGAGCAGTTCTTC CASSASGGAVNEQFF
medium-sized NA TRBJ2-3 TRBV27 TGTGCCAGCAGTTTATTCTACGTGACGGCCACAGATACGCAGTATTTT CASSLFYVTATDTQYF
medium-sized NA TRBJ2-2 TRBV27 TGTGCCAGCAGTTTTGGGTTGGCCGGGGAGCTGTTTTTT CASSFGLAGELFF
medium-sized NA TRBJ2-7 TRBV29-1 TGCAGCGTTGACGTGGAGGGGGTTAGCGAGCAGTACTTC CSVDVEGVSEQYF
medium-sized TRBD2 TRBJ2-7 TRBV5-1 TGCGCCAGCAGCTTGTCGCCTAGCGGGGGGAATTTCGACGAGCAGTACTTC CASSLSPSGGNFDEQYF
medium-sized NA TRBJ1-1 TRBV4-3 TGCGCCAGCAGCCAACCCAGGGGACTTACTACTGAAGCTTTCTTT CASSQPRGLTTEAFF
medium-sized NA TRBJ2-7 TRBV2 TGTGCCATCCTCGGAAGGGCCGATTCCTACGAGCAGTACTTC CAILGRADSYEQYF
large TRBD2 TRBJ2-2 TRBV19 TGTGCCAGTGCCCCTAGCGGCGACGGGACCGGGGAGCTGTTTTTT CASAPSGDGTGELFF